These 10 T cell receptor beta chains share one sample of origin, sequenced in a study of shared clonotypes between healthy human individuals (dated by TCRdb to the early 2020s). The library was obtained by the immunoSEQ multiplex PCR assay. The immuneACCESS repertoire file appears here via TCRdb, limited to in-frame rearrangements. These files lack a portion of the clones; in checked studies, under half of the deficit traces to unresolved V genes, and the cause of the others is not known. For this sample the table gives approximately 980,000 clones, of which about three quarters were detected only once. About 1.5% of the sample is held by the ten biggest clonotypes. Sequencing was carried out using memory CD4+ T cells sorted from blood. This sample's cell subset or site label indicates: CD45RA-negative fraction. These receptors were obtained from a man aged 18 to 29 in good health.

This rearrangement joins TRBV2 to TRBJ2-1; TRBD1 matches at 11 bases. CDR3 size: 13 residues. Unmatched junction bases numbered 4, after V lost 7 bases and J lost 8 bases. Germline V gene sequence: CDR1 SNHLY, CDR2 FYNNEI. CDR3 protein: CASMGTGGYEQFF. The CDR3 bases are TGTGCCAGCATGGGGACAGGGGGGTATGAGCAGTTCTTC.

J is TRBJ1-5 and V is TRBV2; 7 positions match TRBD1. V shed 5 bases and J 0 bases; nucleotides not matched to a gene: 1. Germline V gives CDR1 SNHLY, CDR2 FYNNEI. The CDR3 has 14 amino acids. The CDR3 is CASSWTGSNQPQHF. In nucleotides, the CDR3 is TGTGCCAGCAGTTGGACAGGTAGCAATCAGCCCCAGCATTTT.

For this clone: This same CDR3 is encoded by further DNA sequences in the sample. The chain has TRBV5-1 and TRBJ1-4, with D perhaps matching TRBD1 (5 bases). Germline V lookup: CDR1 SGHRS, CDR2 YFSETQ. CDR3 length: 14 amino acids. V was cut by 0 bases and J by 7 bases, with 10 bases left in between. CDR3 sequence: CASSLGQGGEKLFF. The DNA for the CDR3 is TGCGCCAGCAGCTTGGGTCAGGGCGGTGAAAAACTGTTTTTT.

This clone was detected a few times. The chain joins TRBV7-9 to TRBJ1-4; D is perhaps TRBD1 (6 bases). Trimming shortened V by 5 bases and J by 5 bases, and 9 bases separated the two germline ends. CDR1 is SEHNR, CDR2 FQNEAQ, per germline (reference sequence). The CDR3 sequence is 13 residues long. CDR3 protein: CASSPGQNEKLFF. The CDR3, as DNA: TGTGCCAGCAGCCCGGGACAAAATGAAAAACTGTTTTTT.

The V gene is TRBV21-1, the J gene TRBJ1-5. TRBV21-1 is noted as a pseudogene. The CDR3 is made up of 13 amino acids. CDR3 residues: CASKRLGNQPQHF. In nucleotides, the CDR3 is TGTGCCAGCAAGAGGTTGGGCAATCAGCCCCAGCATTTT.

Turning to this clone: At one end the junction does not follow the germline gene, possibly because of a read error. CDR3 bases: TGCGCCAGCAGCCAAGTAATGGACAGCGGACGGGCCTTC. This gives the protein CASSQVMDSGRAF. The V and J genes are TRBV4-1 and TRBJ1-2, with D tentatively TRBD1 (6 bases). The CDR3 runs to 13 residues. Per germline, CDR1 MGHRA and CDR2 YSYEKL.

V gene TRBV28 combines with J gene TRBJ2-1; D possibly corresponds to TRBD1 (7 bases). The CDR3 totals 15 residues. Germline V gene data show CDR1 as MDHEN and CDR2 as SYDVKM. The germline V and J ends were trimmed by 2 bases and 6 bases, with 14 bases remaining between them. The CDR3 is CASSLDPGGRNEQFF. In DNA, the CDR3 is TGTGCCAGCAGTTTAGATCCAGGGGGGCGCAATGAGCAGTTCTTC. Full variable domain (missing parts from reference TRBV28 and TRBJ2-1): DVKVTQSSRYLVKRTGEKVFLECVQDMDHENMFWYRQDPGLGLRLIYFSYDVKMKEKGDIPEGYSVSREKKERFSLILESASTNQTSMYLCASSLDPGGRNEQFFGPGTRLTVL.

The J gene is TRBJ2-5, the V gene TRBV18, with D unresolved. V was clipped by 5 bases and J by 1 base, with 8 bases between them. The CDR3 contains 13 residues. Germline V gene lookup returns CDR1 KGHSH and CDR2 LQKENI. The CDR3 is CASSTASQETQYF. Written as DNA, the CDR3 is TGTGCCAGCTCAACGGCGTCCCAAGAGACCCAGTACTTC.

The genes are TRBV10-1 and TRBJ2-7, with 13 bases aligning to TRBD2. The CDR3 extends over 15 amino acids. With 8 bases clipped from V and 4 bases from J, the junction kept 8 bases outside the gene matches. Per germline, CDR1 WNHNN and CDR2 SYGVQD (reference sequence). CDR3 protein: CASSRTSGGLYEQYF. The CDR3 nucleotides read TGCGCCAGCTCCAGGACTAGCGGGGGCTTGTACGAGCAGTACTTC.

J is TRBJ2-3 and V is TRBV12-5, with TRBD2 matching 7 bases. V was pared by 4 bases and J by 9 bases, with 10 bases of the junction left unmatched. This CDR3 has 14 residues. Per the germline V gene, CDR1 is LGHNT and CDR2 is FRNRAP. DNA for the CDR3: TGTGCTAGTGGTTCCTCGAGGCCGGGACTAACGCAGTATTTT. It translates to CASGSSRPGLTQYF.